The rows below give T cell receptor beta chains drawn from one sample of a study of blood T cell repertoires in COVID-19. Assay: immunoSEQ multiplex PCR; the TCRdb copy retains only in-frame clones and omits some. The sample lists some 21,000 clones; about nine tenths were seen once. Sequencing input: peripheral blood. The receptors derive from a woman over 75 with active or convalescent COVID-19. Each CDR3 is given with its conserved first and last residue. D genes are given only for firm matches. For some rows the clone size is stated as once, few or many, or as a class when expanded; others skip it.

size	V	J	D	CDR3	DNA
-	TRBV11-2	TRBJ2-1	-	CASSRTGERNEQFF	TGTGCCAGCAGCCGGACCGGGGAGCGGAATGAGCAGTTCTTC
-	TRBV5-1	TRBJ2-5	-	CASSSGFGETQYF	TGCGCCAGCAGCTCGGGGTTTGGAGAGACCCAGTACTTC
few	TRBV18	TRBJ1-4	-	CASSPSFRGNEKLFF	TGTGCCAGCTCACCCTCGTTCCGAGGGAATGAAAAACTGTTTTTT
-	TRBV27	TRBJ2-3	TRBD2	CASSPSTDGGADTQYF	TGTGCCAGCAGTCCTTCCACCGACGGGGGGGCAGATACGCAGTATTTT
few	TRBV5-1	TRBJ1-3	-	CASSSIGGLRSGNTIYF	TGCGCCAGCAGCTCTATCGGGGGGTTACGCTCTGGAAACACCATATATTTT
-	TRBV7-8	TRBJ1-1	-	CASSLVARNTEAFF	TGTGCCAGCAGCTTAGTTGCCAGGAACACTGAAGCTTTCTTT
-	TRBV5-1	TRBJ2-5	-	CASMRNQETQYF	TGCGCCAGTATGAGAAACCAAGAGACCCAGTACTTC
few	TRBV2	TRBJ1-1	-	CASVVEQLNTEAFF	TGTGCCAGCGTGGTGGAGCAGCTGAACACTGAAGCTTTCTTT
-	TRBV9	TRBJ1-4	TRBD1	CASSGQGTTNEKLFF	TGTGCCAGCAGCGGACAGGGCACCACTAATGAAAAACTGTTTTTT
-	TRBV11-2	TRBJ2-1	TRBD2	CASSLALAGNEQFF	TGTGCCAGCAGCTTAGCGCTAGCGGGCAATGAGCAGTTCTTC
few	TRBV11-3	TRBJ2-7	-	CASSLYSNYEQYF	TGTGCCAGCAGCTTATACTCAAACTACGAGCAGTACTTC
-	TRBV4-2	TRBJ2-7	-	CASSQGSVTYEQYF	TGTGCCAGCAGCCAAGGTAGCGTCACCTACGAGCAGTACTTC
-	TRBV6-5	TRBJ1-2	-	CASSFGQSNYGYTF	TGTGCCAGCAGTTTCGGACAGTCTAACTATGGCTACACCTTC
-	TRBV7-8	TRBJ1-1	TRBD1	CASSWGQSDTEAFF	TGTGCCAGCAGCTGGGGACAGTCGGACACTGAAGCTTTCTTT
few	TRBV5-4	TRBJ2-1	TRBD1	CASSAPGTGYNEQFF	TGTGCCAGCAGCGCACCCGGGACAGGGTACAATGAGCAGTTCTTC
-	TRBV10-3	TRBJ1-5	-	CAIRARGRNQPQHF	TGTGCCATCAGGGCGCGGGGGAGGAATCAGCCCCAGCATTTT
-	TRBV18	TRBJ2-7	TRBD2	CASSPTTSGVGEQYF	TGTGCCAGCTCACCAACGACTAGCGGGGTGGGGGAGCAGTACTTC
-	TRBV14	TRBJ2-7	-	CASSPSRTVNYEQYF	TGTGCCAGCAGCCCTTCTAGGACAGTAAACTACGAGCAGTACTTC
-	TRBV14	TRBJ2-7	TRBD1	CASSRLDRDFSEQYF	TGTGCCAGCAGCCGGTTGGACAGGGATTTTTCCGAGCAGTACTTC
-	TRBV10-3	TRBJ1-6	-	CAISREGSSPLHF	TGTGCCATCAGCAGAGAAGGGAGTTCACCCCTCCACTTT
-	TRBV6-5	TRBJ2-3	TRBD2	CASSSTSGGLSDTQYF	TGTGCCAGCAGTTCTACTAGCGGGGGCCTCTCAGATACGCAGTATTTT
few	TRBV6-5	TRBJ2-1	TRBD2	CASSRSGGAMNEQFF	TGTGCCAGCAGTCGTAGCGGGGGGGCTATGAATGAGCAGTTCTTC
-	TRBV19	TRBJ2-1	-	CASSTVRYNEQFF	TGTGCCAGTAGTACGGTTCGCTACAATGAGCAGTTCTTC
-	TRBV7-8	TRBJ1-5	-	CASSVSRGGSNQPQHF	TGTGCCAGCAGCGTATCCAGGGGCGGTAGCAATCAGCCCCAGCATTTT
-	TRBV12-5	TRBJ2-2	TRBD1	CASGLWTGGAGELFF	TGTGCTAGTGGTCTTTGGACAGGGGGGGCCGGGGAGCTGTTTTTT
-	TRBV18	TRBJ2-2	TRBD1	CASSPDRKNTGELFF	TGTGCCAGCTCACCGGACAGGAAGAACACCGGGGAGCTGTTTTTT
once	TRBV10-2	TRBJ2-7	-	CASRAPSLGEQYF	TGCGCCAGCCGTGCGCCCTCCCTCGGGGAGCAGTACTTC
-	TRBV6-2/TRBV6-3	TRBJ2-7	TRBD1	CASSYSPTGEPITYEQYF	TGTGCCAGCAGTTACTCCCCGACAGGGGAACCTATAACCTACGAGCAGTACTTC
-	TRBV9	TRBJ2-1	-	CASSGTGSSYNEQFF	TGTGCCAGCAGCGGAACAGGGAGCTCCTACAATGAGCAGTTCTTC
-	TRBV2	TRBJ2-7	TRBD2	CASNPRGAGIDEQYF	TGTGCCAGCAATCCCCGGGGAGCGGGAATAGACGAGCAGTACTTC
once	TRBV11-3	TRBJ2-1	TRBD2	CASSARLAGNNEQFF	TGTGCCAGCAGCGCCCGACTAGCGGGGAACAATGAGCAGTTCTTC
-	TRBV11-2	TRBJ2-1	-	CASSLQGWNEQFF	TGTGCCAGCAGCTTACAGGGGTGGAATGAGCAGTTCTTC
once	TRBV3-1/TRBV3-2	TRBJ2-3	TRBD2	CASSPLAGGPDTQYF	TGTGCCAGCAGCCCACTAGCGGGGGGGCCAGATACGCAGTATTTT
-	TRBV28	TRBJ1-1	-	CASSSPSPQTYSRGEAFF	TGTGCCAGCAGTTCCCCCTCCCCCCAGACCTATTCAAGAGGTGAAGCTTTCTTT
-	TRBV5-5	TRBJ1-3	TRBD1	CASSAGTGATRNTIYF	TGTGCCAGCAGCGCCGGGACAGGGGCGACCAGAAACACCATATATTTT
-	TRBV6-5	TRBJ1-3	TRBD1	CASSPGQAGRTIYF	TGTGCCAGCAGTCCTGGACAGGCCGGGCGCACCATATATTTT
-	TRBV4-3	TRBJ2-2	TRBD1	CASSQETPDRTIGPNTGELFF	TGCGCCAGCAGCCAAGAGACCCCGGACAGGACAATCGGACCGAACACCGGGGAGCTGTTTTTT
-	TRBV2	TRBJ2-5	-	CASKVVGGIQETQYF	TGTGCCAGCAAGGTGGTGGGGGGTATCCAAGAGACCCAGTACTTC
-	TRBV27	TRBJ1-1	-	CASRKQGSTEAFF	TGTGCCAGCAGGAAACAGGGAAGCACTGAAGCTTTCTTT
-	TRBV7-8	TRBJ1-2	TRBD1	CASSPKGQLTRGYTF	TGTGCCAGCAGCCCCAAGGGACAGCTAACTAGGGGCTACACCTTC
-	TRBV7-9	TRBJ1-2	-	CASSFVGAGDYGYTF	TGTGCCAGCAGCTTCGTGGGAGCCGGCGACTATGGCTACACCTTC
-	TRBV21-1	TRBJ1-2	-	CASSKGGDKGGYTF	TGTGCCAGCAGCAAAGGGGGCGACAAGGGGGGCTACACCTTC
-	TRBV4-1	TRBJ2-1	TRBD1	CASSQDRGTYNEQFF	TGCGCCAGCAGCCAAGACAGGGGGACCTACAATGAGCAGTTCTTC
-	TRBV28	TRBJ1-2	TRBD1	CASTNTGARGYGYTF	TGTGCCAGCACCAACACAGGGGCCCGCGGCTATGGCTACACCTTC
-	TRBV9	TRBJ2-5	TRBD1	CASSANAGQGALETQYF	TGTGCCAGCAGCGCGAATGCGGGACAGGGGGCTCTGGAGACCCAGTACTTC
-	TRBV29-1	TRBJ1-5	-	CSVSLQGSNQPQHF	TGCAGCGTGAGCCTTCAGGGAAGCAATCAGCCCCAGCATTTT
-	TRBV10-3	TRBJ1-2	TRBD1	CAIRAEPGQDFNYGYTF	TGTGCCATCAGAGCCGAACCGGGACAGGATTTCAACTATGGCTACACCTTC
-	TRBV13	TRBJ2-6	TRBD1	CASSGTGNSGANVLTF	TGTGCCAGCAGCGGGACAGGCAACTCTGGGGCCAACGTCCTGACTTTC
-	TRBV18	TRBJ2-5	TRBD1	CASSSGQGRQETQYF	TGTGCCAGCTCATCCGGACAGGGAAGGCAAGAGACCCAGTACTTC
-	TRBV9	TRBJ1-4	-	CASSVAQGGEKLFF	TGTGCCAGCAGCGTAGCACAGGGCGGTGAAAAACTGTTTTTT
-	TRBV12-3/TRBV12-4	TRBJ1-1	-	CASSRTAEAFF	TGTGCCAGCAGTAGGACAGCTGAAGCTTTCTTT